These 22 T cell receptor beta chains originate from one sample sequenced in a study of T cells in Graves' hyperthyroidism and ophthalmopathy. RNA transcripts provided the source from which TCR beta CDR3 regions were amplified. The HTBI primer set was used in a first-round RT-PCR of the TCR CDR3. Each CDR3 protein gets one entry after TCRdb re-called the multiplex PCR reads with MiXCR. Of about 400,000 distinct CDR3 sequences listed, roughly 15% are singletons. Material: blood. The receptors were sampled from a woman younger than 45 with Graves' ophthalmopathy.

The chain carries TRBV9 and TRBJ1-1; perhaps TRBD1 as D (6 bases). V was clipped by 3 bases and J by 3 bases, with 15 bases between them. The CDR3 sequence is 15 residues long. Germline CDR1 is SGDLS and CDR2 is YYNGEE. Written as DNA, the CDR3 is TGTGCCAGCAGCGCGGGGTCAGGGGCATACACTGAAGCTTTCTTT. The encoded protein is CASSAGSGAYTEAFF.

This clonotype was picked up many times. The V and J genes are TRBV28 and TRBJ2-7; 8 bases map to TRBD1. Germline values: CDR1 MDHEN, CDR2 SYDVKM. The V and J ends lost 4 bases and 5 bases, in that order; junction bases with no gene match: 10. There are 15 residues in the CDR3. CDR3 DNA: TGTGCCAGCAGTTCCTCCGGACAGGGTGCCGACGAGCAGTACTTC. It specifies CASSSSGQGADEQYF.

This clonotype came up many times. The J gene is TRBJ2-3, the V gene TRBV12-3 or TRBV12-4, with unresolved D. The V end lost 5 bases, the J end lost 0 bases, and 12 bases lay between the germline ends. The CDR3 is 15 residues long. DNA for the CDR3: TGTGCCAGCAGTATCGACGGCACTAGCACAGATACGCAGTATTTT. This encodes CASSIDGTSTDTQYF.

This clonotype was detected ten times or more. V and J are TRBV6-1 and TRBJ2-7, with 9 bases identical to TRBD2. Germline V gene sequence: CDR1 MNHNS, CDR2 SASEGT. CDR3 length equals 14 residues. J was trimmed by 1 base and V by 5 bases; bases with no gene match: 3. The CDR3, as DNA: TGTGCCAGCAGTAGACTAGCGGTATCCTACGAGCAGTACTTC. It yields the protein CASSRLAVSYEQYF.

This clonotype was counted many times. The rearrangement links TRBV18 to TRBJ2-5; 9 nucleotides align to TRBD1. In germline, CDR1 is KGHSH, CDR2 LQKENI. This CDR3 contains 16 residues. Trimming at V came to 4 bases and at J to 3 bases, leaving 9 bases not matched to a gene. CDR3 amino acids: CASSQGQGTGEETQYF. DNA for the CDR3: TGTGCCAGCTCACAAGGACAGGGGACGGGAGAAGAGACCCAGTACTTC.

This chain links TRBV5-1 with TRBJ2-3; perhaps TRBD2 as D (5 bases). This CDR3 contains 15 residues. The V end was cut by 3 bases, the J end by 6 bases, with 17 bases between. From germline, CDR1 is SGHRS and CDR2 YFSETQ. CDR3 bases: TGCGCCAGCAGCTATTTAGGAGCGGATCAGGATACGCAGTATTTT. This sequence encodes CASSYLGADQDTQYF.

This clonotype showed up many times. V is TRBV6-1 and J is TRBJ2-5; D gene uncertain. In germline, CDR1 is MNHNS, CDR2 SASEGT. The CDR3 runs to 13 residues. Trimming cost V 1 base and J 3 bases, with 6 bases left between them. CDR3 loop: CASSEGPKETQYF. The CDR3, as DNA: TGTGCCAGCAGTGAAGGGCCCAAAGAGACCCAGTACTTC.

This clonotype was seen ten or more times. V usage is TRBV12-3 or TRBV12-4 and J usage is TRBJ1-5; D gene ambiguous. Between the trimmed V and J ends, which lost 5 bases and 7 bases, there was a span of 18 bases. CDR3 length equals 15 residues. This CDR3 is CASSLDDLNGQPQHF. CDR3 nucleotides: TGTGCCAGCAGTCTCGATGACCTCAACGGGCAGCCCCAGCATTTT.

This clonotype was observed many times. The rearrangement links TRBV28 to TRBJ1-6, with unresolved D. Germline V gene lookup returns CDR1 MDHEN and CDR2 SYDVKM. This CDR3 has 14 residues. V was shortened by 6 bases and J by 6 bases, with 12 bases between the two germline ends. The CDR3 spells CASSSPSGNSPLHF. The CDR3, as DNA: TGTGCCAGCAGCTCTCCAAGCGGTAATTCACCCCTCCACTTT.

This clonotype was picked up many times. The CDR3 spells CASSLGVGDTEAFF. The CDR3 coding sequence is TGTGCCAGCAGCTTAGGGGTAGGGGACACTGAAGCTTTCTTT. The chain joins TRBV11-3 to TRBJ1-1; D possibly corresponds to TRBD1 (5 bases). The V end lost 1 base, the J end lost 3 bases, and 9 bases lay between the germline ends. Germline loops: CDR1 SGHNT, CDR2 YENEEA. The CDR3 contains 14 residues.

In this sample, this clonotype turned up many times. This sequence joins TRBV20-1 and TRBJ2-7; the match to TRBD1 covers 9 bases. The CDR3 extends over 14 amino acids. Looked up from germline, CDR1 is DFQATT and CDR2 is SNEGSKA (reference sequence). The J segment lost 6 bases and the V segment lost 2 bases, leaving 8 bases of the junction unmatched. CDR3 sequence (DNA): TGCAGTGCTAGATCTGGGGACAGGGCTCGCGAGCAGTACTTC. Amino acid sequence: CSARSGDRAREQYF.

This clonotype was counted at least ten times. The chain employs TRBV7-9 and TRBJ1-2; 10 nucleotides align to TRBD1. This CDR3 contains 14 residues. J was trimmed by 8 bases and V by 4 bases; bases with no gene match: 7. Germline V gives CDR1 SEHNR, CDR2 FQNEAQ (reference sequence). CDR3 protein: CASSWTGGTPGYTF. CDR3 in DNA: TGTGCCAGCAGCTGGACAGGGGGTACTCCAGGCTACACCTTC. The full variable domain, its missing parts supplied by reference TRBV7-9 and TRBJ1-2, is DTGVSQNPRHKITKRGQNVTFRCDPISEHNRLYWYRQTLGQGPEFLTYFQNEAQLEKSRLLSDRFSAERPKGSFSTLEIQRTEQGDSAMYLCASSWTGGTPGYTFGSGTRLTVV.

This clonotype was counted between two and nine times. The rearrangement links TRBV7-9 to TRBJ2-7, with D tentatively TRBD1 (6 bases). V lost 5 bases and J 5 bases, leaving 19 bases between the germline ends. The CDR3 is 15 residues long. Germline CDR1 reads SEHNR; CDR2 reads FQNEAQ (reference sequence). The CDR3 sequence: CASSTTGSLTNEQYF. As DNA, the CDR3 is TGTGCCAGCAGCACAACAGGGAGTCTAACGAACGAGCAGTACTTC.

This clonotype has a handful of counts. This clone may be a read error of a much larger clone one base away. The V call is TRBV20-1, the J call TRBJ2-5; 8 bases match TRBD2. The ends lost 5 bases at V and 5 bases at J; junction bases unmatched: 10. The CDR3 length is 14 residues. Germline V gives CDR1 DFQATT, CDR2 SNEGSKA (reference sequence). CDR3 amino acids: CSADSGAGVETQYF. CDR3 DNA: TGCAGTGCTGATAGCGGGGCGGGGGTGGAGACCCAGTACTTC.

This clonotype was found many times. The chain couples TRBV27 to TRBJ1-6; D possibly corresponds to TRBD1 (5 bases). Trimming removed 6 bases from V and 7 bases from J, with 19 bases in between. This CDR3 contains 16 residues. CDR1 MNHEY and CDR2 SMNVEV come from the germline V gene (reference sequence). The CDR3 spells CASSPSEWTLNSPLHF. In DNA, the CDR3 is TGTGCCAGCAGCCCTTCCGAGTGGACACTCAATTCACCCCTCCACTTT.

A few counts support this clonotype. The rearrangement links TRBV7-9 to TRBJ1-2; no firm D call. Trimming took 5 bases from V and 6 from J, leaving 22 bases between them. The CDR3 has 16 residues. The germline CDR1 and CDR2 sequences are SEHNR and FQNEAQ (reference sequence). DNA for the CDR3: TGTGCCAGCAGCCCACCCGGGTTCCCCCCCGGGCATGGCTACACCTTC. This translates into CASSPPGFPPGHGYTF.

This clonotype was seen at least ten times. The DNA of the CDR3 is TGCAGTGCCCTCGGGACAGCCGGGGGACAATACGAGCAGTACTTC. Translation: CSALGTAGGQYEQYF. The V and J genes are TRBV20-1 and TRBJ2-7, with D maybe TRBD1 (7 bases). There are 15 residues in the CDR3. Germline CDR1 reads DFQATT; CDR2 reads SNEGSKA (reference sequence). Between the trimmed V and J ends, which lost 6 bases and 4 bases, there was a span of 22 bases.

The sample holds a few counts of this clonotype. V is TRBV7-2 and J is TRBJ2-5; 9 nucleotides agree with TRBD1. This CDR3 has 14 residues. Germline lookup yields CDR1 SGHTA and CDR2 FQGNSA. V was clipped by 5 bases and J by 4 bases; unmatched bases: 5. The CDR3 DNA follows: TGTGCCAGCAGCCTTACAGGGGGCCCAGAGACCCAGTACTTC. Amino acid sequence: CASSLTGGPETQYF. Looking up the rest from reference TRBV7-2 and TRBJ2-5 gives the full variable domain: GAGVSQSPSNKVTEKGKDVELRCDPISGHTALYWYRQSLGQGLEFLIYFQGNSAPDKSGLPSDRFSAERTGGSVSTLTIQRTQQEDSAVYLCASSLTGGPETQYFGPGTRLLVL.

This clonotype showed up just a few times. The chain couples TRBV27 to TRBJ2-5; TRBD2 matches at 10 bases. Germline trimming cut 4 bases from V and 5 bases from J; bases unmatched to any gene: 4. The CDR3 sequence is 14 residues long. CDR1 and CDR2 (germline): MNHEY, SMNVEV (reference sequence). The CDR3 protein is CASSSETSGETQYF. Here the CDR3 DNA reads TGTGCCAGCAGTTCCGAGACTAGCGGGGAGACCCAGTACTTC.

This clonotype was seen ten or more times. The chain joins TRBV2 to TRBJ1-2; 8 positions agree with TRBD1. Germline lookup yields CDR1 SNHLY and CDR2 FYNNEI. V lost 8 bases to trimming and J lost 4 bases; unmatched junction nucleotides: 18. The CDR3 is made up of 17 amino acids. The CDR3 DNA follows: TGTGCCAGCTTTTGGGACAGGTACTTGGGAGACGGCTATGGCTACACCTTC. It specifies CASFWDRYLGDGYGYTF.

This chain connects TRBV11-2 to TRBJ2-5, with 8 bases fitting TRBD2. The V gene's germline CDR1 is SGHAT and CDR2 FQNNGV. J gave up 5 bases and V 5 bases, and 7 bases lay outside the gene matches. This CDR3 is built from 14 residues. The CDR3 bases are TGTGCCAGCAGCCTCTTAGCGGGGATGGAGACCCAGTACTTC. This sequence encodes CASSLLAGMETQYF.

This clonotype was recorded many times. V gene TRBV28 combines with J gene TRBJ2-7; D is undetermined. The CDR3 loop spans 15 amino acids. CDR1 is MDHEN, CDR2 SYDVKM, per germline. Trimming removed 1 base at V and 2 bases at J, with 12 bases between. For the CDR3, the DNA is TGTGCCAGCAGTTTATCATTGGATCCCACCTACGAGCAGTACTTC. Translating gives CASSLSLDPTYEQYF.